This T cell receptor beta chain was recorded in a study of blood T cell repertoires in COVID-19 (TCRdb year 2020). Notes on the research overall: Samples from collaborators originated in the United States, Italy and Spain and spanned both the acute and convalescent phases of COVID-19. The prospective study material was composed of cDNA or gDNA derived from T cells, B-cell-depleted T cells, or PBMCs. Deeply sampled blood TCRbeta repertoires from subjects exposed to, actively infected with, or recovered from COVID-19 were included in the dataset. The repertoires were released in a freely available public database intended as a resource for research on the immune response to SARS-CoV-2. Samples came from the ongoing ImmuneRACE study (first 160 participants) plus 1,254 subjects from 6 global collaborators. The sample metadata nearly always contained a de-identified subject ID, COVID-19 status, age in years and sex. Where available, HLA class I and class II types were obtained from metadata supplied by the sample provider rather than from assay-based typing.

CDR1 is given as GTSNPN and CDR2 as SVGIG, both from the germline V gene (reference sequence). The CDR3 runs 11 amino acids, cysteine and phenylalanine included. Only CDR3 DNA remains: 33 bases, in frame from the first base. V and J are truncated by 3 bases and 4 bases respectively, leaving an intervening sequence of 5 bases. Overall study results and their limits: How much clinical and demographic metadata was included differed by source and by participant, and the metadata was provided uncurated.

Comments on this clone: What this receptor recognizes is not known. The input lacks base qualities; no much larger clone sits a single base away.

TCRbeta CDR3 regions were amplified from genomic DNA using the immunoSEQ Assay, a bias-controlled multiplex PCR. From the authors' description of their analysis: Nucleated cell counts per sample were estimated from amplification of reference gene primers within the assay. To quantify the absolute abundance of each unique TCRbeta CDR3 rearrangement, sequence reads were collapsed and filtered. For each sample, productive Simpson clonality was calculated by taking the square root of Simpson's diversity index across productive rearrangements. TCRdb obtained this table from immuneACCESS and retained in-frame rearrangements with V and J assigned. These tables miss some clones; where compared with another copy, unresolved V genes account for less than half of the shortfall, and the remainder is unexplained. V and J calls and clone size are as listed in that table; D and trimming were resolved from the DNA. The sample data list around 87,000 clones, and 77% of these were observed just once. The top ten hold 9.8% of the sample.

Collaborating institutions collected whole blood in K2EDTA tubes following their own protocols. For TCRbeta analysis, collaborator samples were shipped as frozen whole blood, as isolated PBMCs, or as DNA extracted from either sample type. This receptor was taken from a woman aged 80 or over with acute or convalescent COVID-19. Input material: peripheral blood. The sequence joins TRBV30 to TRBJ2-3; the D gene assignment is ambiguous. The sequenced DNA: TGTGCCTGGAGCCGAGCAGATACGCAGTATTTT. This gives the protein CAWSRADTQYF.